These 27 T cell receptor beta chains were all obtained from the same sample, sequenced in a study of blood T cell repertoires in COVID-19. Only in-frame clones appear in the TCRdb table, and some are missing; sequencing was by immunoSEQ multiplex PCR. The sample comprises 60,000 or so clones, 70% to 90% of which are singletons, and around 8% rests with the top ten. Source material: peripheral blood. Receptor source: a human donor with active COVID-19. The donor label of this sample is uncertain.

The V gene is TRBV18, the J gene TRBJ1-5; D is unresolved. The CDR3 totals 13 residues. The V gene lost 4 bases and the J gene lost 0 bases, with 4 bases spanning the gap. Germline V gives CDR1 KGHSH, CDR2 LQKENI. The CDR3 reads CASSLNSNQPQHF. For the CDR3, the DNA is TGTGCCAGCTCACTCAATAGCAATCAGCCCCAGCATTTT. Looking up the rest from reference TRBV18 and TRBJ1-5 gives the full variable domain: NAGVMQNPRHLVRRRGQEARLRCSPMKGHSHVYWYRQLPEEGLKFMVYLQKENIIDESGMPKERFSAEFPKEGPSILRIQQVVRGDSAAYFCASSLNSNQPQHFGDGTRLSIL.

The chain joins TRBV2 to TRBJ1-5; no definite D call. CDR1 is SNHLY, CDR2 FYNNEI, per germline. Trimming left V 2 bases short and J 4 bases short, with 6 bases between. CDR3 length: 13 residues. The CDR3: CASSESVNQPQHF. CDR3 DNA: TGTGCCAGCAGTGAATCAGTTAATCAGCCCCAGCATTTT.

The chain employs TRBV4-3 and TRBJ2-3, with 12 bases matching TRBD2. The CDR3 is made up of 17 amino acids. Losses at the gene ends were 4 bases for V and 4 bases for J; bases not matched to a gene: 9. CDR1 and CDR2 (germline): LGHNA, YSLEER. The CDR3 nucleotides read TGCGCCAGCAGCCCACGGACTAGCGGGGTCTTTCCAGATACGCAGTATTTT. It codes for CASSPRTSGVFPDTQYF.

The chain links TRBV15 to TRBJ2-7; D gene uncertain. The CDR3 is 15 residues long. Germline V gene sequence: CDR1 LNHNV, CDR2 YYDKDF (reference sequence). V was pared by 0 bases and J by 3 bases, with 12 bases between. The CDR3 sequence: CATSRDTQTIYEQYF. For the CDR3, the DNA is TGTGCCACCAGCAGAGATACTCAAACGATCTACGAGCAGTACTTC.

This chain uses TRBV7-8 with TRBJ2-3; maybe TRBD2 (5 bases). Germline V gives CDR1 SGHVS, CDR2 FQNEAQ. V was shortened by 5 bases and J by 2 bases, with 17 bases between the two germline ends. This CDR3 contains 16 residues. CDR3 DNA: TGTGCCAGCAGCCCCCTCGGAGGTAGCACCACAGATACGCAGTATTTT. Its translation is CASSPLGGSTTDTQYF.

J is TRBJ2-7 and V is TRBV19, with TRBD1 matching 7 bases. With V trimmed by 6 bases and J by 5 bases, 4 bases remained unmatched. Per germline, CDR1 LNHDA and CDR2 SQIVND (reference sequence). The CDR3 is 12 residues long. CDR3 loop: CASSHRGHEQYF. The CDR3 bases are TGTGCCAGTAGCCACAGGGGCCACGAGCAGTACTTC.

The V call is TRBV15, the J call TRBJ2-3; 10 bases are a match to TRBD2. V lost 0 bases, J lost 4 bases, and 7 bases stayed unmatched. Germline V gene data show CDR1 as LNHNV and CDR2 as YYDKDF (reference sequence). The CDR3 consists of 17 residues. CDR3 protein: CATSRDRLAGVADTQYF. In nucleotides, the CDR3 is TGTGCCACCAGCAGAGATCGTCTAGCGGGAGTCGCAGATACGCAGTATTTT.

This clone has just one count. This rearrangement joins TRBV5-5 to TRBJ2-5; D gene unclear. The CDR3 extends over 15 amino acids. With 0 bases removed from V and 5 bases from J, the gap between germline ends came to 14 bases. Germline V gives CDR1 SGHKS, CDR2 YYEKEE (reference sequence). The DNA of the CDR3 is TGTGCCAGCAGCTTGGACGGGTGGTCGGAGGAGACCCAGTACTTC. Protein sequence: CASSLDGWSEETQYF. The variable domain in full, completed from reference TRBV5-5 and TRBJ2-5, reads DAGVTQSPTHLIKTRGQQVTLRCSPISGHKSVSWYQQVLGQGPQFIFQYYEKEERGRGNFPDRFSARQFPNYSSELNVNALLLGDSALYLCASSLDGWSEETQYFGPGTRLLVL.

This sequence joins TRBV18 and TRBJ2-1; TRBD1 aligns across 7 bases. This CDR3 has 16 amino acids. V lost 3 bases and J lost 5; bases outside the gene matches: 10. Germline V lookup: CDR1 KGHSH, CDR2 LQKENI. The CDR3 loop is CASSPSGTATHNEQFF. CDR3 DNA: TGTGCCAGCTCACCCTCCGGGACAGCGACCCACAATGAGCAGTTCTTC.

This chain joins TRBV19 and TRBJ1-5; the D gene is possibly TRBD1 (5 bases). The V end was cut by 10 bases, the J end by 7 bases, with 14 bases between. Germline V lookup: CDR1 LNHDA, CDR2 SQIVND (reference sequence). This CDR3 is built from 12 residues. The DNA for the CDR3 is TGTGCCACCAGGGTAGGAAACCAGCCCCAGCATTTT. Translating it yields CATRVGNQPQHF.

V is TRBV28 and J is TRBJ2-3; D unclear. CDR3 size: 14 residues. Trimming cost V 3 bases and J 2 bases, with 9 bases left between them. CDR1 is MDHEN, CDR2 SYDVKM, per germline. The CDR3 spells CASSFRPVTDTQYF. The CDR3 nucleotides read TGTGCCAGCAGTTTCAGGCCCGTCACAGATACGCAGTATTTT.

The J gene is TRBJ1-5, the V gene TRBV18; possible D gene TRBD1, 6 bases. CDR1 KGHSH and CDR2 LQKENI come from the germline V gene. V was clipped by 5 bases and J by 2 bases, with 16 bases between them. The CDR3 loop spans 16 amino acids. CDR3: CASSVQGRGGNQPQHF. The CDR3 coding sequence is TGTGCCAGCTCAGTACAGGGTAGAGGAGGCAATCAGCCCCAGCATTTT.

The CDR3 sequence: CASRDPRGWGYGYTF. CDR3 bases: TGTGCCAGCAGGGACCCCAGGGGGTGGGGCTATGGCTACACCTTC. This chain joins TRBV3-1 (or the pseudogene TRBV3-2) and TRBJ1-2; 7 bases map to TRBD1. With V trimmed by 6 bases and J by 4 bases, 11 bases remained unmatched. CDR1 is LGHDT, CDR2 YNNKEL, per germline (reference sequence). The CDR3 loop spans 15 amino acids.

The genes are TRBV10-3 and TRBJ1-5; 7 bases are a match to TRBD1. CDR3 length: 15 residues. Germline V gives CDR1 ENHRY, CDR2 SYGVKD. V shed 0 bases, J shed 10 bases, and the junction held 9 bases outside the gene matches. The CDR3 loop is CAISESGQNRKPQHF. The CDR3 DNA sequence: TGTGCCATCAGTGAGTCGGGACAGAATAGGAAACCCCAGCATTTT.

The chain joins TRBV11-3 to TRBJ1-1; D possibly corresponds to TRBD1 (5 bases). Trimming took 0 bases from V and 4 from J, leaving 18 bases between them. The CDR3 sequence is 17 residues long. Germline CDR1 and CDR2: SGHNT and YENEEA. CDR3 region: CASSLEGEVARFTEAFF. CDR3 DNA: TGTGCCAGCAGCTTAGAAGGGGAGGTAGCCCGTTTCACTGAAGCTTTCTTT. The complete variable domain, with remaining parts taken from reference TRBV11-3 and TRBJ1-1, reads EAGVVQSPRYKIIEKKQPVAFWCNPISGHNTLYWYLQNLGQGPELLIRYENEEAVDDSQLPKDRFSAERLKGVDSTLKIQPAELGDSAVYLCASSLEGEVARFTEAFFGQGTRLTVV.

The CDR3 here is CASRFRDRVNSPLHF. The DNA for the CDR3 is TGCGCCAGCAGATTTCGAGACAGGGTCAACTCACCCCTCCACTTT. The chain combines TRBV4-3 with TRBJ1-6, with TRBD1 matching 7 bases. V lost 6 bases, J lost 10 bases, and 12 bases stayed unmatched. In germline, CDR1 is LGHNA, CDR2 YSLEER. There are 15 residues in the CDR3.

This chain uses TRBV2 with TRBJ2-7; D gene uncertain. Germline V gene lookup returns CDR1 SNHLY and CDR2 FYNNEI. The V end was cut by 7 bases, the J end by 3 bases, with 7 bases between. CDR3 size: 11 residues. CDR3 coding DNA: TGTGCCAGCACGTTTCTCTACGAGCAGTACTTC. Translated: CASTFLYEQYF.

The gene calls are TRBV10-3 and TRBJ2-1; D is perhaps TRBD2 (5 bases). Between the trimmed V and J ends, which lost 8 bases and 4 bases, there was a span of 15 bases. CDR3 size: 14 residues. Germline V gene data show CDR1 as ENHRY and CDR2 as SYGVKD. CDR3 sequence: CAIQARTGYNEQFF. The CDR3 nucleotides read TGTGCCATCCAGGCCCGGACTGGGTACAATGAGCAGTTCTTC.

The V call is TRBV6-4, the J call TRBJ1-4, with 10 bases matching TRBD1. V dropped 7 bases and J dropped 7; count of bases not matched to a gene: 21. Germline lookup yields CDR1 MRHNA and CDR2 SNTAGT. The CDR3 spans 19 residues. The CDR3 spells CASNPRGQGPVQEGEKLFF. CDR3 in DNA: TGTGCCAGCAACCCTCGGGGACAGGGGCCGGTACAAGAGGGTGAAAAACTGTTTTTT.

The chain has TRBV6-1 and TRBJ2-7; TRBD1 agrees at 8 bases. Germline CDR1 reads MNHNS; CDR2 reads SASEGT. CDR3 length: 13 residues. Trimming cost V 3 bases and J 4 bases; bases outside gene matches: 2. CDR3 residues: CASSDDRGYEQYF. CDR3 coding DNA: TGTGCCAGCAGTGATGACAGGGGATACGAGCAGTACTTC.

This chain joins TRBV19 and TRBJ1-5; no clear D gene. The CDR3 has 15 amino acids. V lost 0 bases and J 7 bases, leaving 13 bases between the germline ends. CDR1 is LNHDA, CDR2 SQIVND, per germline (reference sequence). The CDR3 loop is CASSIEGLRSQPQHF. Written as DNA, the CDR3 is TGTGCCAGTAGTATAGAGGGCCTACGGTCCCAGCCCCAGCATTTT.

This clone was observed a single time. The chain uses TRBV5-4 and TRBJ2-2; 12 bases agree with TRBD2. The CDR3 extends over 19 amino acids. With 0 bases clipped from V and 5 bases from J, the junction kept 11 bases outside the gene matches. Per the germline V gene, CDR1 is SGHNT and CDR2 is YYREEE (reference sequence). The CDR3 sequence is CASSLGASGRAGGTGELFF. In DNA, the CDR3 is TGTGCCAGCAGCTTGGGAGCTAGCGGGAGGGCCGGAGGAACCGGGGAGCTGTTTTTT.

The chain recombines TRBV10-3 with TRBJ1-5; TRBD1 agrees at 9 bases. CDR1 and CDR2 from the germline V gene are ENHRY and SYGVKD. J gave up 4 bases and V 2 bases, and 3 bases lay outside the gene matches. This CDR3 contains 15 residues. The chain's CDR3 is CAISEKGTGNQPQHF. The DNA of the CDR3 is TGTGCCATCAGTGAGAAAGGGACAGGGAATCAGCCCCAGCATTTT.

The chain recombines TRBV20-1 with TRBJ1-2; D gene unclear. The germline gives CDR1 DFQATT, CDR2 SNEGSKA (reference sequence). The V gene lost 2 bases and the J gene lost 8 bases, with 6 bases spanning the gap. The CDR3 has 10 residues. CDR3 amino acids: CSARREGYTF. CDR3 nucleotides: TGCAGTGCTAGAAGGGAGGGCTACACCTTC.

The gene calls are TRBV2 and TRBJ1-1; 7 bases align to TRBD1. The CDR3 extends over 17 amino acids. Looked up from germline, CDR1 is SNHLY and CDR2 is FYNNEI. J lost 1 base, V lost 7 bases, and 15 bases had no gene match. The CDR3 loop reads CASTPVTGKGRNTEAFF. CDR3 in DNA: TGTGCCAGCACCCCGGTGACAGGGAAGGGAAGGAACACTGAAGCTTTCTTT.

The J gene is TRBJ2-3, the V gene TRBV7-9; 10 bases are a match to TRBD2. CDR3 length: 16 residues. Germline V lookup: CDR1 SEHNR, CDR2 FQNEAQ (reference sequence). The J segment lost 2 bases and the V segment lost 5 bases, leaving 7 bases of the junction unmatched. The DNA for the CDR3 is TGTGCCAGCAGCCCCCTACTAGCGGGGACCACAGATACGCAGTATTTT. This sequence encodes CASSPLLAGTTDTQYF.

This chain joins TRBV7-2 and TRBJ2-7; a weak D match, TRBD1 (5 bases). V gave up 0 bases and J gave up 2 bases, with 11 bases separating them. The CDR3 spans 15 residues. Germline V gives CDR1 SGHTA, CDR2 FQGNSA. The DNA for the CDR3 is TGTGCCAGCAGCTTAGCAACCTACAGGACCTACGAGCAGTACTTC. This gives the protein CASSLATYRTYEQYF.